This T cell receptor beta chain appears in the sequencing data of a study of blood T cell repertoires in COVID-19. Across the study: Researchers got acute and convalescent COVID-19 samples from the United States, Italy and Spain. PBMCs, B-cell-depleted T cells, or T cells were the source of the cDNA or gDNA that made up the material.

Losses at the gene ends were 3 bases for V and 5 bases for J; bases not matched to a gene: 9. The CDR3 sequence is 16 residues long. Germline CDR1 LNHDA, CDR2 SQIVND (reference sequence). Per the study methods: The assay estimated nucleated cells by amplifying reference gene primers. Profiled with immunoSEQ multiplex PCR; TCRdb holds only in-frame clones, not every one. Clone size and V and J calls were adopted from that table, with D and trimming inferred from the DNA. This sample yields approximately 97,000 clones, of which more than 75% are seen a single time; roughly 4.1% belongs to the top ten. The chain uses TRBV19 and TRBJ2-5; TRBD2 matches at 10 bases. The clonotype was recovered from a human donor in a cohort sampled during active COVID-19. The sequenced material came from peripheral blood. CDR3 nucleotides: TGTGCCAGTAGTATGGAGAAGCGGGGGGGCCTGGAGACCCAGTACTTC. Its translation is CASSMEKRGGLETQYF.